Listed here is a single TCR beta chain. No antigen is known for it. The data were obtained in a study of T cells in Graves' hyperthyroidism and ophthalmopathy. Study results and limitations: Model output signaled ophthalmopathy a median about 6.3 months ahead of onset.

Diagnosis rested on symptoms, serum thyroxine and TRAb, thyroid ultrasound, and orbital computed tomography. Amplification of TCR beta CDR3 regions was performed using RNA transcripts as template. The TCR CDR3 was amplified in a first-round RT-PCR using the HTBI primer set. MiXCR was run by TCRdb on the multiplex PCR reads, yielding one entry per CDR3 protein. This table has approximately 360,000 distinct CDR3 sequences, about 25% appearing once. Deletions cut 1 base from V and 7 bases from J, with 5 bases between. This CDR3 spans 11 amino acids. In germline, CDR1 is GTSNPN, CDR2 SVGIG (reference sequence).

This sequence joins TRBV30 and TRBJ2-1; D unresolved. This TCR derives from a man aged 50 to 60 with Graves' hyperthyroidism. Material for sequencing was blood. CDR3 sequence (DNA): TGTGCCTGGAGTGATGAGAATGAGCAGTTCTTC. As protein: CAWSDENEQFF.